Listed here are 21 T cell receptor beta chains from one sample, sequenced in a study of blood T cell repertoires in COVID-19. Libraries were prepared by immunoSEQ multiplex PCR; TCRdb keeps only in-frame clonotypes and omits some of them. The table records nearly 200,000 clones, about 83% of them present only once. Sequencing was performed on peripheral blood. These receptors were collected from a woman between 70 and 85 years old with active or convalescent COVID-19.

The chain is built from TRBV19 and TRBJ2-7, with TRBD1 as a possible D gene (8 bases). V lost 6 bases and J 7 bases, leaving 22 bases between the germline ends. The germline CDR1 and CDR2 sequences are LNHDA and SQIVND (reference sequence). The CDR3 runs to 15 residues. The CDR3 region has the DNA TGTGCCAGTAGCTGGGCCTTACAGGGGGGGCAAGAGCAGTACTTC. This codes for CASSWALQGGQEQYF. Complete variable domain (other parts from reference TRBV19 and TRBJ2-7): DGGITQSPKYLFRKEGQNVTLSCEQNLNHDAMYWYRQDPGQGLRLIYYSQIVNDFQKGDIAEGYSVSREKKESFPLTVTSAQKNPTAFYLCASSWALQGGQEQYFGPGTRLTVT.

J is TRBJ2-7 and V is TRBV15; D might be TRBD1 (5 bases). Deletions cut 0 bases from V and 9 bases from J, with 9 bases between. The length of the CDR3 is 12 residues. From germline, CDR1 is LNHNV and CDR2 YYDKDF (reference sequence). The CDR3 DNA reads as TGTGCCACCAGCAGAGATATGGGGCCGCAGTACTTC. Translation: CATSRDMGPQYF.

The CDR3 region has the DNA TGTGCCAGCAGTACGTGGGGGGATGGTCAGCCCCAGCATTTT. Translated: CASSTWGDGQPQHF. The V and J genes are TRBV28 and TRBJ1-5; maybe TRBD1 (5 bases). V lost 5 bases, J lost 6 bases, and 14 bases lay in between. CDR1 and CDR2 from the germline V gene are MDHEN and SYDVKM. The CDR3 consists of 14 residues.

The rearrangement links TRBV30 to TRBJ1-2, with TRBD1 matching 7 bases. The germline gives CDR1 GTSNPN, CDR2 SVGIG (reference sequence). Unmatched junction bases numbered 8, after V lost 3 bases and J lost 7 bases. The length of the CDR3 is 13 residues. CDR3 nucleotides: TGTGCCTGGAGGCAAACCTCAGGGGGTGGCTACACCTTC. Protein product: CAWRQTSGGGYTF.

The rearrangement links TRBV6-5 to TRBJ2-2, with TRBD2 as a possible D gene (5 bases). The V end was cut by 6 bases, the J end by 6 bases, with 8 bases between. The CDR3 has 12 residues. CDR1 and CDR2 (germline): MNHEY, SVGAGI. The CDR3 reads CASRIAPGELFF. DNA of the CDR3: TGTGCCAGCAGAATAGCGCCCGGGGAGCTGTTTTTT.

This sequence joins TRBV10-1 and TRBJ2-3, with D perhaps matching TRBD1 (6 bases). Per germline, CDR1 WNHNN and CDR2 SYGVQD (reference sequence). The V end was cut by 6 bases, the J end by 1 base, with 17 bases between. The CDR3 is 16 amino acids. The CDR3 DNA follows: TGCGCCAGCAGAGTACAGGGTTTGCTTCGCACAGATACGCAGTATTTT. It yields the protein CASRVQGLLRTDTQYF.

The V call is TRBV25-1, the J call TRBJ1-4, with no clear D. Germline V lookup: CDR1 MGHDK, CDR2 SYGVNS. Between the trimmed V and J ends, which lost 1 base and 6 bases, there was a span of 9 bases. The CDR3 runs to 14 residues. The CDR3 bases are TGTGCCAGCAGTGAATCCATGTTCCATGAAAAACTGTTTTTT. Its translation: CASSESMFHEKLFF.

This chain connects TRBV5-1 to TRBJ1-1, with TRBD1 identical over 9 bases. The CDR3 length is 17 residues. CDR1 and CDR2 (germline): SGHRS, YFSETQ. V lost 0 bases, J lost 3 bases, and 9 bases stayed unmatched. The CDR3 bases are TGCGCCAGCAGCTTGGGAGGGACAGGGAGGTTTCACACTGAAGCTTTCTTT. Protein product: CASSLGGTGRFHTEAFF. The variable domain in full, with the rest retrieved from reference TRBV5-1 and TRBJ1-1, is KAGVTQTPRYLIKTRGQQVTLSCSPISGHRSVSWYQQTPGQGLQFLFEYFSETQRNKGNFPGRFSGRQFSNSRSEMNVSTLELGDSALYLCASSLGGTGRFHTEAFFGQGTRLTVV.

The chain recombines TRBV13 with TRBJ2-5, with 8 bases fitting TRBD1. The CDR3 is 15 residues long. The germline gives CDR1 PRHDT, CDR2 FYEKMQ (reference sequence). V was pared by 3 bases and J by 4 bases, with 7 bases of the junction left unmatched. The CDR3 spells CASSFHGTGGETQYF. The DNA for the CDR3 is TGTGCCAGCAGCTTCCACGGGACAGGCGGAGAGACCCAGTACTTC.

This sequence joins TRBV20-1 and TRBJ2-7; the D gene is possibly TRBD2 (5 bases). V lost 3 bases, J lost 3 bases, and 9 bases lay in between. The CDR3 is made up of 12 amino acids. The germline CDR1 and CDR2 sequences are DFQATT and SNEGSKA (reference sequence). CDR3 sequence (DNA): TGCAGTGCTAGTAGGGAGCGCTACGAGCAGTACTTC. Amino acids: CSASRERYEQYF.

The chain is built from TRBV29-1 and TRBJ1-3, with D perhaps TRBD1 (6 bases). The CDR3 spans 13 residues. Trimming left V 6 bases short and J 3 bases short, with 12 bases between. Germline V lookup: CDR1 SQVTM, CDR2 ANQGSEA. This CDR3 reads CSVVRGIGNTIYF. The CDR3 coding sequence is TGCAGCGTCGTAAGGGGGATTGGAAACACCATATATTTT.

The chain carries TRBV12-3 or TRBV12-4 and TRBJ1-2; D may be TRBD1 (5 bases). This CDR3 contains 13 residues. The germline V and J ends were trimmed by 6 bases and 7 bases, with 15 bases remaining between them. This chain's CDR3 is CASRSTVSSGYTF. The DNA for the CDR3 is TGTGCCAGCAGGTCGACAGTTAGCAGTGGCTACACCTTC.

The chain employs TRBV5-1 and TRBJ2-1; no clear D. Germline values: CDR1 SGHRS, CDR2 YFSETQ. Trimming shortened V by 1 base and J by 0 bases, and 8 bases separated the two germline ends. The CDR3 spans 15 residues. The CDR3: CASSLTVLSYNEQFF. In DNA form, the CDR3 reads TGCGCCAGCAGCTTGACGGTCCTCTCCTACAATGAGCAGTTCTTC.

The chain recombines TRBV2 with TRBJ2-1; tentative D call: TRBD2 (7 bases). Germline CDR1 and CDR2: SNHLY and FYNNEI. The CDR3 totals 14 residues. The V end was cut by 6 bases, the J end by 9 bases, with 18 bases between. The DNA of the CDR3 is TGTGCCAGCAGAGGGGGGGCGCAGTTGGGTGAGCAGTTCTTC. Residues: CASRGGAQLGEQFF.

The chain combines TRBV2 with TRBJ1-2, with unresolved D. Germline CDR1 is SNHLY and CDR2 is FYNNEI. The CDR3 consists of 12 residues. Trimming left V 3 bases short and J 5 bases short, with 7 bases between. The CDR3 DNA is TGTGCCAGCAGTGATTGGGCATATGGCTACACCTTC. As protein: CASSDWAYGYTF.

The chain combines TRBV19 with TRBJ1-2; 11 bases agree with TRBD1. Germline CDR1 LNHDA, CDR2 SQIVND (reference sequence). The CDR3 totals 15 residues. J lost 7 bases, V lost 5 bases, and 9 bases had no gene match. DNA of the CDR3: TGTGCCAGTAGTGCCCCGGGACAGGGGGTATTTGGCTACACCTTC. This gives the protein CASSAPGQGVFGYTF.

J is TRBJ2-4 and V is TRBV18; 14 positions agree with TRBD2. Germline V gene sequence: CDR1 KGHSH, CDR2 LQKENI. The CDR3 spans 18 residues. V gave up 3 bases and J gave up 2 bases; unmatched junction bases: 6. The CDR3 DNA follows: TGTGCCAGCTCACCGACTAGCGGGAGGGCCTCGTCCAAAAACATTCAGTACTTC. Encoded protein: CASSPTSGRASSKNIQYF. Complete variable domain (other parts from reference TRBV18 and TRBJ2-4): NAGVMQNPRHLVRRRGQEARLRCSPMKGHSHVYWYRQLPEEGLKFMVYLQKENIIDESGMPKERFSAEFPKEGPSILRIQQVVRGDSAAYFCASSPTSGRASSKNIQYFGAGTRLSVL.

The gene calls are TRBV25-1 and TRBJ2-3; tentative D call: TRBD2 (6 bases). V was cut by 2 bases and J by 2 bases, with 8 bases left in between. Germline lookup yields CDR1 MGHDK and CDR2 SYGVNS. This CDR3 has 14 amino acids. The chain's CDR3 is CASSEVAATDTQYF. The CDR3 DNA sequence: TGTGCCAGCAGTGAAGTAGCGGCCACAGATACGCAGTATTTT.

In its sample, this clone was seen a few times. The chain couples TRBV10-1 to TRBJ1-1; TRBD1 matches 7 bases. CDR1 and CDR2 (germline): WNHNN, SYGVQD (reference sequence). The CDR3 loop spans 15 amino acids. J was trimmed by 2 bases and V by 8 bases; bases with no gene match: 11. CDR3 sequence (DNA): TGCGCCAGCCTAAACATCGGGACAGATAACACTGAAGCTTTCTTT. This encodes CASLNIGTDNTEAFF.

This rearrangement joins TRBV9 to TRBJ2-1, with TRBD2 matching over 9 bases. The germline V gene has CDR1 SGDLS and CDR2 YYNGEE. There are 15 residues in the CDR3. Trimming at V came to 0 bases and at J to 2 bases, leaving 0 bases not matched to a gene. CDR3 DNA: TGTGCCAGCAGCGTAGGGACTAGCGCCTACAATGAGCAGTTCTTC. This codes for CASSVGTSAYNEQFF. Full variable domain (missing parts from reference TRBV9 and TRBJ2-1): DSGVTQTPKHLITATGQRVTLRCSPRSGDLSVYWYQQSLDQGLQFLIQYYNGEERAKGNILERFSAQQFPDLHSELNLSSLELGDSALYFCASSVGTSAYNEQFFGPGTRLTVL.

The gene calls are TRBV5-1 and TRBJ2-2, with D tentatively TRBD1 (6 bases). V was shortened by 4 bases and J by 6 bases, with 16 bases between the two germline ends. This CDR3 spans 15 amino acids. The germline V gene encodes CDR1 SGHRS and CDR2 YFSETQ. Here the CDR3 reads CASSVIPGHSGELFF. CDR3 sequence (DNA): TGCGCCAGCAGCGTAATACCGGGACATTCCGGGGAGCTGTTTTTT.